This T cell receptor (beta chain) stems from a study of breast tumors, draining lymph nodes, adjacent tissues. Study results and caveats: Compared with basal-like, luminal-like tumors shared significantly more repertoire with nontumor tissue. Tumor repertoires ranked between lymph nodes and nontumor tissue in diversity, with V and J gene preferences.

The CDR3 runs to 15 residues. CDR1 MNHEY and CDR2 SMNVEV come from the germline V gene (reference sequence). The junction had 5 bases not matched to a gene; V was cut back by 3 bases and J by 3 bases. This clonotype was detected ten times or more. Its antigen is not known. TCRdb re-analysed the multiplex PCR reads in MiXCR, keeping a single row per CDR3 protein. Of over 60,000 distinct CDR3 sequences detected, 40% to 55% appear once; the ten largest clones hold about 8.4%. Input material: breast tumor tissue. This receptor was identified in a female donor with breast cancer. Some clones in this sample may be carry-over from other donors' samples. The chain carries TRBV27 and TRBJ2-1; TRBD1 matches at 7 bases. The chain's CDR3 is CASSLVGDSYNEQFF. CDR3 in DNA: TGTGCCAGCAGTTTGGTAGGGGACAGCTACAATGAGCAGTTCTTC.